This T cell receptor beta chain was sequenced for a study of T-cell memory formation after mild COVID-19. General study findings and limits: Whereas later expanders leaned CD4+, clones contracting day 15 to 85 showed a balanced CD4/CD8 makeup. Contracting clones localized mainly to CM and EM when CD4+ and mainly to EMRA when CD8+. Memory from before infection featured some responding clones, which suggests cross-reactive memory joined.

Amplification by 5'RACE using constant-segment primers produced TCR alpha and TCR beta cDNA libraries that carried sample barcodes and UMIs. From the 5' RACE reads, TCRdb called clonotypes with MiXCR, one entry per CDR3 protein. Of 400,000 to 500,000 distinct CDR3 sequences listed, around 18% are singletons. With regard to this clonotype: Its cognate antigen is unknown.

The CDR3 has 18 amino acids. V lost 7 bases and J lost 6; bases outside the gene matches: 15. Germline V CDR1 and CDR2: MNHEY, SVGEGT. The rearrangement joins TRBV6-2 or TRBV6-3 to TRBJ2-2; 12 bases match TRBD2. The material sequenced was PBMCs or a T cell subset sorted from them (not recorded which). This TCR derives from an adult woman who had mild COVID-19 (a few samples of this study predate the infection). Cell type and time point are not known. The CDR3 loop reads CASTPTSGSIGDAGELFF. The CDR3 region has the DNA TGTGCCAGCACCCCGACTAGCGGGAGTATTGGCGACGCCGGGGAGCTGTTTTTT.